This T cell receptor (beta chain) was profiled in a study of preoperative IRX-2 immunotherapy in early breast cancer. Treatment: preoperative locoregional IRX-2 cytokine immunotherapy. This phase Ib study tested locoregional IRX-2 cytokine immunotherapy given before surgery. Trimming took off 5 bases at V and 2 bases at J, with 7 bases between the two ends. Germline CDR1 and CDR2: LNHDA and SQIVND (reference sequence). The CDR3 loop spans 13 amino acids. TCRdb keeps only in-frame clones here, not all; method: immunoSEQ multiplex PCR. The sample has around 30,000 clones, under 85% seen once. The origin of this receptor is a human donor with breast cancer. The gene calls are TRBV19 and TRBJ1-3; unclear D gene. The specimen was lymph node tissue, collected from a patient treated with IRX-2 immunotherapy. CDR3 in amino acids: CASSRAAGNTIYF. CDR3 in DNA: TGTGCCAGTAGTCGGGCAGCTGGAAACACCATATATTTT.